This passage covers 26 T cell receptor beta chains from one sample sequenced in a study of cytomegalovirus exposure and HLA in healthy donors (dated 2017 in TCRdb). The method behind the library was the immunoSEQ multiplex PCR assay. The multiplex PCR relied on a mix of 60 forward primers for TCR Vbeta segments and 13 reverse primers for TCR Jbeta segments. The table comes from immuneACCESS by way of TCRdb, which keeps in-frame sequences with V and J called. Part of the clones is missing from these tables; in studies checked, under half for an unresolved V gene and the rest for unknown reasons. Within this sample are about 180,000 clones, with over 60% of them counted one time only. The ten largest clones capture more than 5% of the sample. The sequenced sample was PBMCs. The receptors derive from a man in his forties in good health and CMV-seronegative.

V and J are TRBV5-6 and TRBJ1-4, with D possibly matching TRBD1 (6 bases). The CDR3 consists of 15 residues. V was shortened by 6 bases and J by 0 bases, with 12 bases between the two germline ends. The germline CDR1 and CDR2 sequences are SGHDT and YYEEEE. The CDR3 loop reads CASTRQATTNEKLFF. The CDR3 DNA follows: TGTGCCAGCACACGACAGGCCACAACTAATGAAAAACTGTTTTTT.

The chain carries TRBV21-1 and TRBJ2-5; the DNA was not compared with TRBD1, the D call given in the table. TRBV21-1 is a pseudogene locus. The CDR3 consists of 17 residues. The CDR3 nucleotides read TGTGCCAGCAGCAAAGATCCTTGTGGGGCAGTTCAAGAGACCCAGTACTTC. Translating gives CASSKDPCGAVQETQYF.

This clone came up once. The V gene is TRBV9, the J gene TRBJ1-1; tentative D call: TRBD1 (6 bases). Germline CDR1 is SGDLS and CDR2 is YYNGEE. Between the trimmed V and J ends, which lost 0 bases and 8 bases, there was a span of 14 bases. CDR3 length equals 14 residues. CDR3 DNA sequence: TGTGCCAGCAGCGTAGGGCGGGGGCCAGCCGAAGCTTTCTTT. Its protein product is CASSVGRGPAEAFF.

V is TRBV28 and J is TRBJ1-1, with 7 bases lining up with TRBD1. Germline V gene data show CDR1 as MDHEN and CDR2 as SYDVKM. V trimming: 6 bases; J trimming: 1 base; junction bases outside the gene matches: 5. The CDR3 runs 14 residues. CDR3 bases: TGTGCCAGCAGATTCCGGGACAGGAACACTGAAGCTTTCTTT. This codes for CASRFRDRNTEAFF.

The chain couples TRBV2 to TRBJ1-2, with D hard to call. From germline, CDR1 is SNHLY and CDR2 FYNNEI. V was clipped by 8 bases and J by 8 bases, with 21 bases between them. This CDR3 is 14 amino acids long. For the CDR3, the DNA is TGTGCCAGCGTCCTTACCCGCGGCCTGGAGGGCTACACCTTC. Protein product: CASVLTRGLEGYTF.

The gene calls are TRBV29-1 and TRBJ2-7; a possible D gene is TRBD2 (5 bases). V was clipped by 3 bases and J by 7 bases, with 13 bases between them. Germline V CDR1 and CDR2: SQVTM, ANQGSEA. This CDR3 comprises 12 residues. The CDR3 nucleotides read TGCAGCGTTGAGGACTCCCTCTCGGAGCAGTACTTC. It codes for CSVEDSLSEQYF.

V is TRBV18 and J is TRBJ2-7; no reliable D call. CDR1 and CDR2 (germline): KGHSH, LQKENI. This CDR3 has 12 residues. V lost 3 bases to trimming and J lost 3 bases, with 6 bases between them. The CDR3 DNA reads as TGTGCCAGCTCACCGCCAGACTACGAGCAGTACTTC. Protein product: CASSPPDYEQYF.

V and J are TRBV19 and TRBJ1-1, with D tentatively TRBD1 (5 bases). This CDR3 spans 12 amino acids. V was trimmed by 6 bases and J by 1 base, leaving 6 bases between them. Germline V gives CDR1 LNHDA, CDR2 SQIVND (reference sequence). CDR3 sequence: CASRGGNTEAFF. The CDR3 bases are TGTGCCAGTAGGGGGGGGAACACTGAAGCTTTCTTT.

This clone has just one count. The chain couples TRBV28 to TRBJ1-4; no clear D. The germline gives CDR1 MDHEN, CDR2 SYDVKM. This CDR3 is built from 16 residues. The V end lost 2 bases, the J end lost 0 bases, and 10 bases lay between the germline ends. As DNA, the CDR3 is TGTGCCAGCAGTTTAGAGGTGCCTGCAACTAATGAAAAACTGTTTTTT. Translation: CASSLEVPATNEKLFF.

V and J are TRBV11-2 and TRBJ1-3; no firm D call. Germline V CDR1 and CDR2: SGHAT, FQNNGV. The CDR3 consists of 14 residues. Trimming took 5 bases from V and 1 from J, leaving 9 bases between them. The DNA for the CDR3 is TGTGCCAGCAGCGTTATGTATTCTGGAAACACCATATATTTT. It specifies CASSVMYSGNTIYF.

A few counts support this clone. The chain carries TRBV19 and TRBJ1-2; the D gene is possibly TRBD1 (5 bases). CDR1 is LNHDA, CDR2 SQIVND, per germline (reference sequence). Between the trimmed V and J ends, which lost 3 bases and 4 bases, there was a span of 15 bases. The CDR3 contains 15 residues. The CDR3 protein is CASSMGQGYFYGYTF. The CDR3 DNA is TGTGCCAGTAGTATGGGGCAGGGCTACTTCTATGGCTACACCTTC.

This clone was found a few times. This chain connects TRBV19 to TRBJ2-3; D might be TRBD2 (6 bases). Trimming shortened V by 6 bases and J by 2 bases, and 12 bases separated the two germline ends. CDR1 is LNHDA and CDR2 is SQIVND in the germline V gene (reference sequence). This CDR3 has 14 amino acids. The CDR3 spells CASSPSDYTDTQYF. CDR3 sequence (DNA): TGTGCCAGTAGCCCTAGCGACTACACAGATACGCAGTATTTT.

The rearrangement uses TRBV7-3 and TRBJ2-5; 7 bases align to TRBD1. J gave up 2 bases and V 5 bases, and 2 bases lay outside the gene matches. The germline V gene has CDR1 SGHTA and CDR2 FQGTGA. The CDR3 runs 13 residues. This chain's CDR3 is CASSEGAQETQYF. For the CDR3, the DNA is TGTGCCAGCAGCGAGGGGGCTCAAGAGACCCAGTACTTC.

The rearrangement links TRBV5-1 to TRBJ2-5; 7 bases are a match to TRBD1. CDR1 SGHRS and CDR2 YFSETQ come from the germline V gene. V trimming: 0 bases; J trimming: 1 base; junction bases outside the gene matches: 3. CDR3 length equals 15 residues. The CDR3 DNA sequence: TGCGCCAGCAGCTTGGTCGGGACAGTCCAAGAGACCCAGTACTTC. The encoded protein is CASSLVGTVQETQYF.

The genes are TRBV29-1 and TRBJ1-1, with D unresolved. Germline V CDR1 and CDR2: SQVTM, ANQGSEA. V lost 8 bases, J lost 1 base, and 17 bases lay in between. CDR3 length: 14 residues. Here the CDR3 DNA reads TGCAGCTCCAGTGAGGGTTTTGGGAACACTGAAGCTTTCTTT. Translating it yields CSSSEGFGNTEAFF.

The CDR3 region is CASSYRGNTEAFF. DNA for the CDR3: TGTGCCAGCAGTTACAGGGGGAACACTGAAGCTTTCTTT. V and J are TRBV27 and TRBJ1-1; 7 bases fit TRBD1. Germline V lookup: CDR1 MNHEY, CDR2 SMNVEV (reference sequence). V shed 4 bases and J 1 base; nucleotides not matched to a gene: 0. The CDR3 contains 13 residues.

The CDR3 DNA reads TGCGCCAGCAGCTTACAGACAGGTAACACTGAAGCTTTCTTT. Protein: CASSLQTGNTEAFF. The chain joins TRBV5-1 to TRBJ1-1, with D possibly being TRBD1 (6 bases). Germline V gene sequence: CDR1 SGHRS, CDR2 YFSETQ. V was pared by 2 bases and J by 2 bases, with 10 bases between. The CDR3 extends over 14 amino acids.

The J gene is TRBJ2-7, the V gene TRBV7-9; 7 nucleotides align to TRBD2. This CDR3 is 17 amino acids long. After removal of 5 bases from V and 0 bases from J, the junction contained 13 bases not matched to a gene. Per the germline V gene, CDR1 is SEHNR and CDR2 is FQNEAQ (reference sequence). The chain's CDR3 is CASSESWGRESSYEQYF. The DNA for the CDR3 is TGTGCCAGCAGCGAGTCGTGGGGGAGGGAAAGCTCCTACGAGCAGTACTTC.

The chain has TRBV7-2 and TRBJ2-7, with D possibly being TRBD2 (6 bases). The germline V and J ends were trimmed by 5 bases and 3 bases, with 14 bases remaining between them. Germline V gene lookup returns CDR1 SGHTA and CDR2 FQGNSA. The CDR3 runs to 14 residues. This CDR3 reads CASSPLATYYEQYF. The DNA for the CDR3 is TGTGCCAGCAGCCCTCTAGCGACTTACTACGAGCAGTACTTC.

The V gene is TRBV21-1, the J gene TRBJ2-7; the D call TRBD2 from the table was never checked on the DNA. TRBV21-1 is a pseudogene segment. This CDR3 has 14 residues. The CDR3 DNA follows: TGTGCCAGCAGCCCACGTGAGAACCTCTACGAGCAGTACTTC. The encoded protein is CASSPRENLYEQYF.

The chain uses TRBV6-5 and TRBJ1-2; TRBD1 aligns across 9 bases. This CDR3 has 15 residues. The germline CDR1 and CDR2 sequences are MNHEY and SVGAGI. The ends lost 6 bases at V and 6 bases at J; junction bases unmatched: 11. CDR3 sequence reads: CASSPSGTGQDGYTF. CDR3 DNA: TGTGCCAGCAGCCCAAGCGGGACAGGGCAGGATGGCTACACCTTC.

The V call is TRBV9, the J call TRBJ2-5; weak D call: TRBD1 (5 bases). The germline V gene encodes CDR1 SGDLS and CDR2 YYNGEE. V lost 1 base and J lost 1, with 8 bases in between. This CDR3 has 14 amino acids. CDR3 nucleotide sequence: TGTGCCAGCAGCGTAACGACAGCCCAAGAGACCCAGTACTTC. This gives the protein CASSVTTAQETQYF.

The chain uses TRBV7-9 and TRBJ2-3; D is possibly TRBD1 (6 bases). The CDR3 covers 15 residues. The germline V gene has CDR1 SEHNR and CDR2 FQNEAQ (reference sequence). V lost 4 bases and J 2 bases, leaving 13 bases between the germline ends. The CDR3 nucleotides are TGTGCCAGCAGCTCACGGGACATAGCCACAGATACGCAGTATTTT. It specifies CASSSRDIATDTQYF.

The V gene is TRBV5-1, the J gene TRBJ1-3, with 9 bases fitting TRBD1. Germline-derived CDR1 and CDR2 are SGHRS and YFSETQ. The J segment lost 7 bases and the V segment lost 0 bases, leaving 8 bases of the junction unmatched. The length of the CDR3 is 16 residues. CDR3 DNA: TGCGCCAGCAGCTTGGATGCAACAGGGGGCGCGAACACCATATATTTT. Protein: CASSLDATGGANTIYF.

The rearrangement joins TRBV27 to TRBJ2-7, with 8 bases that match TRBD1. Germline-derived CDR1 and CDR2 are MNHEY and SMNVEV (reference sequence). V shed 0 bases, J shed 5 bases, and the junction held 9 bases outside the gene matches. The CDR3 is 16 residues long. CDR3 DNA: TGTGCCAGCAGTTTATCGGTCAGGGGGCGTCAGGACGAGCAGTACTTC. Translated: CASSLSVRGRQDEQYF.

This chain links TRBV2 with TRBJ1-5, with D perhaps matching TRBD1 (5 bases). Germline-derived CDR1 and CDR2 are SNHLY and FYNNEI. The CDR3 has 13 residues. Trimming shortened V by 4 bases and J by 9 bases, and 13 bases separated the two germline ends. The CDR3 region is CASSADTRRPQHF. Written as DNA, the CDR3 is TGTGCCAGCAGTGCGGACACCCGGAGGCCCCAGCATTTT.